This T cell receptor beta chain was retrieved from a study of T-cell reconstitution after alpha-beta-depleted transplantation in children. Unique molecular identifiers were used in preparing the TCRbeta library. A single record per CDR3 protein comes from TCRdb applying MiXCR to the PCR reads. The table shows some 490,000 distinct CDR3 sequences, with 9.5% to 15% occurring only once. CDR1 and CDR2 (germline): KGHSH, LQKENI. V was clipped by 3 bases and J by 2 bases, with 6 bases between them. The CDR3 covers 13 residues. This clonotype was detected many times. Sequencing was performed on PBMCs from the stem cell graft donor, taken from the stem cell graft. The sequence came from a human donor who donated a stem cell graft to a child with combined immunodeficiency. V usage is TRBV18 and J usage is TRBJ2-3; D gene uncertain. CDR3 sequence: CASSPINTDTQYF. CDR3 bases: TGTGCCAGCTCACCCATCAACACAGATACGCAGTATTTT.